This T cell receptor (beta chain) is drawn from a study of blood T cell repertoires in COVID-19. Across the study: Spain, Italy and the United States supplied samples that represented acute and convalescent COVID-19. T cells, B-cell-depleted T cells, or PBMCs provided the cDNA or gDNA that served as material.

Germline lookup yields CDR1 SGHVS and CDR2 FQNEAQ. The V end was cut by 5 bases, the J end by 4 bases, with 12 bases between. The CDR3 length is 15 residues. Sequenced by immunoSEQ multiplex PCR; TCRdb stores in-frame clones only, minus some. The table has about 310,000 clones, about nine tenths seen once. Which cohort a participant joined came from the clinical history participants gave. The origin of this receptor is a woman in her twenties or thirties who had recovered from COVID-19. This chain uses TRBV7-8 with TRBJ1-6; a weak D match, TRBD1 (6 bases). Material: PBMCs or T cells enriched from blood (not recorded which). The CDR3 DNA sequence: TGTGCCAGCAGCCCCGGTAGGGGGTATAATTCACCCCTCCACTTT. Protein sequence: CASSPGRGYNSPLHF.